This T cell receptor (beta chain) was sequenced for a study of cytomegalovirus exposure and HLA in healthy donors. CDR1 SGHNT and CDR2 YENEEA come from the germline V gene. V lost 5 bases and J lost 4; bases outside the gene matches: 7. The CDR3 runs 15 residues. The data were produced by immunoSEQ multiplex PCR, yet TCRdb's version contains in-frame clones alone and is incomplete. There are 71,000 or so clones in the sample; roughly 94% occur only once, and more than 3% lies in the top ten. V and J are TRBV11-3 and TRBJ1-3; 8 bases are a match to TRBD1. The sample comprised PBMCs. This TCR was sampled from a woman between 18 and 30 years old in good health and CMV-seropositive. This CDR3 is CASSPNRDRGNTIYF. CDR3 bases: TGTGCCAGCAGCCCGAACCGGGACAGGGGAAACACCATATATTTT.